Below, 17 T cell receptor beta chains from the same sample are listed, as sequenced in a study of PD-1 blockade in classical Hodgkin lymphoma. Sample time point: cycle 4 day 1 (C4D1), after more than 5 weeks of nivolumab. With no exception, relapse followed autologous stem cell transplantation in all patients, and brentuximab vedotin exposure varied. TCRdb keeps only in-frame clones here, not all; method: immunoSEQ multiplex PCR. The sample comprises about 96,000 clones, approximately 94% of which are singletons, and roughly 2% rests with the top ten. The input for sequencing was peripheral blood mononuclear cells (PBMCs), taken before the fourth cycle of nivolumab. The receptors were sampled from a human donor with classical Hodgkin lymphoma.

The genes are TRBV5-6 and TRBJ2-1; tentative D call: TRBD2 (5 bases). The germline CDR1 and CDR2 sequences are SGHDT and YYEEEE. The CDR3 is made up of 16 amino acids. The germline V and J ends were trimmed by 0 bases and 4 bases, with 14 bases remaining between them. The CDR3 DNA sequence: TGTGCCAGCAGCTTGGGGGAGCTCCGAACTTACAATGAGCAGTTCTTC. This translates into CASSLGELRTYNEQFF.

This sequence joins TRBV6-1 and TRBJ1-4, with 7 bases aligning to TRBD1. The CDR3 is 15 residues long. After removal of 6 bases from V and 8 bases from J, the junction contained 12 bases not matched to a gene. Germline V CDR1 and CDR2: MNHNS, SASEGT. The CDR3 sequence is CASSLSQGRGEKLFF. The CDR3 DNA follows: TGTGCCAGCAGCCTTTCACAGGGGAGAGGCGAAAAACTGTTTTTT.

As DNA, the CDR3 is TGTGCCAGCAGCCCCCGCAGCTTGTCCTACGAGCAGTACTTC. Translation gives CASSPRSLSYEQYF. The chain joins TRBV14 to TRBJ2-7; D is unclear. Germline CDR1 SGHDN, CDR2 FVKESK. The CDR3 is 14 amino acids. Trimming pared 4 bases from V and 1 base from J, leaving 11 bases between.

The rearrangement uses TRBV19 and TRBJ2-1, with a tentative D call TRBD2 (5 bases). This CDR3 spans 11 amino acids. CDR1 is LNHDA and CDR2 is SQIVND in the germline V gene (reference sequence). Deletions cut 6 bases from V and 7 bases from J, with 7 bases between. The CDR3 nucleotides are TGTGCCAGTAGACTAGTAAATGAGCAGTTCTTC. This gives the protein CASRLVNEQFF.

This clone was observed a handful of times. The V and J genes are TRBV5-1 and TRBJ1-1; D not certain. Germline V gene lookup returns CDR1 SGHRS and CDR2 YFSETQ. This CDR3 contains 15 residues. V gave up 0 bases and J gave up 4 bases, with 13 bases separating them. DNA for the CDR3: TGCGCCAGCAGCTTGGGGAGTTCTAGGAGCACTGAAGCTTTCTTT. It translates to CASSLGSSRSTEAFF.

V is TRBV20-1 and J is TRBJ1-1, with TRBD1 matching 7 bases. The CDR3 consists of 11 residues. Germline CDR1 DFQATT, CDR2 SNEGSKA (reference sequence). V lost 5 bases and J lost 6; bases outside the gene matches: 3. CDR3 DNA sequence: TGCAGTGCTGCCGGGACAGCTGAAGCTTTCTTT. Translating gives CSAAGTAEAFF.

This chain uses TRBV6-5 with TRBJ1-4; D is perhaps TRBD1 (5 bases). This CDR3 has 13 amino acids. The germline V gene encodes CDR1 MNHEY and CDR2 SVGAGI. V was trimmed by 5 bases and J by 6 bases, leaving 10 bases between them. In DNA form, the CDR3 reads TGTGCCAGCAGTGACCGGGACTATGAAAAACTGTTTTTT. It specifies CASSDRDYEKLFF.

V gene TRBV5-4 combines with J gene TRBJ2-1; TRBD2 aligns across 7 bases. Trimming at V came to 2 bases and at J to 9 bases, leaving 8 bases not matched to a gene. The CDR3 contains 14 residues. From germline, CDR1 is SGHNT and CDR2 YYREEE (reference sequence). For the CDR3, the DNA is TGTGCCAGCAGCTTACGGGAGGTGGTCGGTGAGCAGTTCTTC. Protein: CASSLREVVGEQFF.

CDR3 coding DNA: TGTGCCAGTGCCCAGGGATTACAGGCTAATGAAAAACTGTTTTTT. It encodes CASAQGLQANEKLFF. This chain joins TRBV6-5 and TRBJ1-4; a possible D gene is TRBD1 (5 bases). V gave up 9 bases and J gave up 3 bases, with 17 bases separating them. The CDR3 has 15 amino acids. Germline-derived CDR1 and CDR2 are MNHEY and SVGAGI.

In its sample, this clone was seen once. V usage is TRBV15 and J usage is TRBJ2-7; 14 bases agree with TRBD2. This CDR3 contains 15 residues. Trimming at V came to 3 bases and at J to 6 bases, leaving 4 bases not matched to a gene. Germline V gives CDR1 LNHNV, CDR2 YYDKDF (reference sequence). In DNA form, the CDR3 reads TGTGCCACCAGCAGGGAGACTAGCGGGAGGGGCGAGCAGTACTTC. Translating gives CATSRETSGRGEQYF.

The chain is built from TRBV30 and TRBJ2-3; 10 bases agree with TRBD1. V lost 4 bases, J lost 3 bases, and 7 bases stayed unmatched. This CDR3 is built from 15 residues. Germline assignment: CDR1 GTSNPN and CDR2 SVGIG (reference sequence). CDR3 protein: CAWTRPGQGTDTQYF. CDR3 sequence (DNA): TGTGCCTGGACCCGACCGGGACAGGGGACAGATACGCAGTATTTT. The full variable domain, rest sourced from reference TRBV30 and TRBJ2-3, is SQTIHQWPATLVQPVGSPLSLECTVEGTSNPNLYWYRQAAGRGLQLLFYSVGIGQISSEVPQNLSASRPQDRQFILSSKKLLLSDSGFYLCAWTRPGQGTDTQYFGPGTRLTVL.

The CDR3 protein is CASSQDTSGREQFF. The CDR3 DNA reads as TGCGCCAGCAGCCAAGACACTAGCGGGAGGGAGCAGTTCTTC. The V and J genes are TRBV4-1 and TRBJ2-1; 12 nucleotides match TRBD2. Trimming at V came to 0 bases and at J to 10 bases, leaving 1 base not matched to a gene. Germline values: CDR1 MGHRA, CDR2 YSYEKL. This CDR3 comprises 14 residues.

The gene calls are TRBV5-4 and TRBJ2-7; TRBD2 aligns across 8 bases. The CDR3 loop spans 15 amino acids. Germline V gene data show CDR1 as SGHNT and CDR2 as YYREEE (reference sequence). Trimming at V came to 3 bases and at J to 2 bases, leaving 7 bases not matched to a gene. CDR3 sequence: CASSSTGGVPYEQYF. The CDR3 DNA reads TGTGCCAGCAGCTCCACGGGGGGGGTCCCCTACGAGCAGTACTTC.

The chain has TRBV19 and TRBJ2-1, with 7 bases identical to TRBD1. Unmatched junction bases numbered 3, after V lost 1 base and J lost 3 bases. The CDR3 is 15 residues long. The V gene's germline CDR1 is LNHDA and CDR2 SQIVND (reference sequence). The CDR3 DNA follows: TGTGCCAGTAGTATAGGACAGGGAATCTACAATGAGCAGTTCTTC. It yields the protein CASSIGQGIYNEQFF. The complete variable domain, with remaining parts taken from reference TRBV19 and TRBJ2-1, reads DGGITQSPKYLFRKEGQNVTLSCEQNLNHDAMYWYRQDPGQGLRLIYYSQIVNDFQKGDIAEGYSVSREKKESFPLTVTSAQKNPTAFYLCASSIGQGIYNEQFFGPGTRLTVL.

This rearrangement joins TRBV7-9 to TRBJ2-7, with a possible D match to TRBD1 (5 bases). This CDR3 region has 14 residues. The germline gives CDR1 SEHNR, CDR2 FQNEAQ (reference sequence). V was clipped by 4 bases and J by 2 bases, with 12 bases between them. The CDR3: CASSSSGFAYEQYF. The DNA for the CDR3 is TGTGCCAGCAGCTCATCAGGGTTCGCCTACGAGCAGTACTTC.

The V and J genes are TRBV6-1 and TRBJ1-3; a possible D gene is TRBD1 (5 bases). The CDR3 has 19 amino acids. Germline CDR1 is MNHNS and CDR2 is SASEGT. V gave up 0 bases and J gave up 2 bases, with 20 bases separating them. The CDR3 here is CASSEALATWGFAGNTIYF. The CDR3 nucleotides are TGTGCCAGCAGTGAAGCTTTGGCCACGTGGGGGTTCGCTGGAAACACCATATATTTT.

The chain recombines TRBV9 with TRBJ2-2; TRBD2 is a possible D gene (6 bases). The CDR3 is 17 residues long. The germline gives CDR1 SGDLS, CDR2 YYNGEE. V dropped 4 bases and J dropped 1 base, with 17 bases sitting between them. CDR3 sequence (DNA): TGTGCCAGCAGCCCTCGCGGGGACCAACTGAACACCGGGGAGCTGTTTTTT. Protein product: CASSPRGDQLNTGELFF.